A single sample is the source of the 18 T cell receptor beta chains below, sequenced in a study of blood T cell repertoires in COVID-19 (dated by TCRdb to 2020 to 2022). The library relied on the immunoSEQ multiplex PCR assay. TCRdb took over this immuneACCESS table, retaining in-frame rearrangements with V and J assigned. Such tables are incomplete; in checked studies, under half of the missing clones stem from an unresolved V gene, and the remainder is unexplained. In all, the sample holds under 150,000 clones, and about 87% of those were seen once. In total, the top ten clones hold roughly 4% of the sample. What was sequenced was peripheral blood. The receptors originated from a woman aged 40 to 50 with acute or convalescent COVID-19.

This clone turned up a few times. This sequence joins TRBV7-9 and TRBJ1-2, with D possibly TRBD1 on 6 matching bases. The germline V gene has CDR1 SEHNR and CDR2 FQNEAQ (reference sequence). V dropped 1 base and J dropped 4 bases, with 13 bases sitting between them. CDR3 length: 15 residues. Here the CDR3 DNA reads TGTGCCAGCAGCTTAGTGGCGGACAGACTCTATGGCTACACCTTC. Residues: CASSLVADRLYGYTF.

This clone was counted between two and nine times. This sequence joins TRBV19 and TRBJ2-7; 8 nucleotides match TRBD2. V gave up 1 base and J gave up 0 bases; unmatched junction bases: 2. Germline loops: CDR1 LNHDA, CDR2 SQIVND (reference sequence). The CDR3 is 15 residues long. The CDR3 sequence: CASSIGLAGSYEQYF. The DNA for the CDR3 is TGTGCCAGTAGTATAGGGCTAGCGGGCTCCTACGAGCAGTACTTC. Drawing the rest from reference TRBV19 and TRBJ2-7, the complete variable domain is DGGITQSPKYLFRKEGQNVTLSCEQNLNHDAMYWYRQDPGQGLRLIYYSQIVNDFQKGDIAEGYSVSREKKESFPLTVTSAQKNPTAFYLCASSIGLAGSYEQYFGPGTRLTVT.

The chain is built from TRBV25-1 and TRBJ1-1, with 7 bases lining up with TRBD1. The CDR3 has 13 residues. The trim removed 3 bases at V and 5 bases at J, leaving 3 bases unmatched. The germline V gene has CDR1 MGHDK and CDR2 SYGVNS. The CDR3 region is CASSDRGRTEAFF. The CDR3 nucleotides read TGTGCCAGCAGTGACAGGGGGAGGACTGAAGCTTTCTTT.

This sequence joins TRBV6-1 and TRBJ1-3; TRBD1 is a possible D gene (6 bases). Trimming took 1 base from V and 8 from J, leaving 15 bases between them. The germline V gene has CDR1 MNHNS and CDR2 SASEGT. The CDR3 has 15 residues. CDR3: CASSEDALEGDTIYF. The CDR3 DNA follows: TGTGCCAGCAGTGAAGACGCCCTCGAGGGGGACACCATATATTTT.

This chain uses TRBV7-9 with TRBJ2-2; a possible D gene is TRBD1 (6 bases). V shed 3 bases and J shed 4 bases, with 9 bases lying between them. The CDR3 runs to 14 residues. Germline V CDR1 and CDR2: SEHNR, FQNEAQ (reference sequence). CDR3 amino acids: CASSLDSSTGELFF. Here the CDR3 DNA reads TGTGCCAGCAGCTTGGACAGCAGCACCGGGGAGCTGTTTTTT.

The chain employs TRBV27 and TRBJ2-2; 7 positions agree with TRBD2. The V gene end was trimmed by 1 base and the J gene end by 3 bases; junction bases not matched to a gene: 2. The germline V gene encodes CDR1 MNHEY and CDR2 SMNVEV (reference sequence). The CDR3 runs to 15 residues. CDR3 in DNA: TGTGCCAGCAGTTTATGGGGGGGAGACACCGGGGAGCTGTTTTTT. Encoded protein: CASSLWGGDTGELFF.

The chain links TRBV4-1 to TRBJ2-7; tentative D call: TRBD2 (6 bases). The CDR3 has 14 residues. The ends were cut back, 4 bases at V and 5 bases at J, with 15 bases in the middle. Germline CDR1 is MGHRA and CDR2 is YSYEKL. CDR3: CASSLGLGRNEQYF. DNA of the CDR3: TGCGCCAGCAGCCTGGGACTGGGGCGGAACGAGCAGTACTTC.

This clone was observed once. The J gene is TRBJ2-7, the V gene TRBV7-3; D remains ambiguous. This CDR3 has 13 amino acids. Germline V gives CDR1 SGHTA, CDR2 FQGTGA. Trimming removed 2 bases from V and 10 bases from J, with 15 bases in between. The CDR3 DNA follows: TGTGCCAGCAGCTTAGGGCAGGCCTACTCACAGTACTTC. This codes for CASSLGQAYSQYF.

The rearrangement links TRBV23-1 to TRBJ2-7; D ambiguous. TRBV23-1 is an ORF for which the function is uncertain. The CDR3 length is 11 residues. V was clipped by 2 bases and J by 6 bases, with 5 bases between them. The CDR3 spells CASSQMAEQYF. The CDR3 DNA follows: TGCGCCAGCAGTCAAATGGCCGAGCAGTACTTC.

The chain combines TRBV6-6 with TRBJ1-1, with D possibly TRBD1 on 5 matching bases. Germline loops: CDR1 MNHNY, CDR2 SVGAGI (reference sequence). This CDR3 has 15 amino acids. V lost 2 bases and J lost 0, with 10 bases in between. The CDR3 protein is CASSYKTALNTEAFF. CDR3 nucleotides: TGTGCCAGCAGTTACAAGACAGCGCTGAACACTGAAGCTTTCTTT.

The chain employs TRBV28 and TRBJ2-7; D might be TRBD1 (5 bases). The CDR3 sequence is 15 residues long. Trimming removed 3 bases at V and 6 bases at J, with 18 bases between. CDR1 is MDHEN and CDR2 is SYDVKM in the germline V gene. Written as DNA, the CDR3 is TGTGCCAGCAGTTTGCCCACAGGCCCCTTGGGCGAGCAGTACTTC. Its translation: CASSLPTGPLGEQYF.

The chain links TRBV2 to TRBJ2-2, with a tentative D call TRBD2 (6 bases). The CDR3 spans 13 residues. Trimming took 7 bases from V and 5 from J, leaving 11 bases between them. The V gene's germline CDR1 is SNHLY and CDR2 FYNNEI. CDR3 sequence reads: CASTKGRTGELFF. The CDR3, as DNA: TGTGCCAGCACTAAAGGGAGGACCGGGGAGCTGTTTTTT.

The genes are TRBV29-1 and TRBJ2-3; 11 nucleotides align to TRBD2. V lost 7 bases and J lost 2; bases outside the gene matches: 5. CDR3 length: 14 amino acids. In germline, CDR1 is SQVTM, CDR2 ANQGSEA. CDR3 DNA sequence: TGCAGCGACGGGACTAGCGGACTCACAGATACGCAGTATTTT. Translating gives CSDGTSGLTDTQYF.

The chain carries TRBV7-9 and TRBJ1-1; D is unresolved. The CDR3 is 15 amino acids. The germline gives CDR1 SEHNR, CDR2 FQNEAQ (reference sequence). The V end lost 2 bases, the J end lost 0 bases, and 10 bases lay between the germline ends. The CDR3 is CASSLSYGVNTEAFF. The DNA of the CDR3 is TGTGCCAGCAGCTTAAGTTACGGGGTGAACACTGAAGCTTTCTTT.

The V gene is TRBV6-2 or TRBV6-3, the J gene TRBJ2-1; maybe TRBD2 (6 bases). The V end was cut by 1 base, the J end by 7 bases, with 14 bases between. This CDR3 is 15 amino acids long. CDR1 MNHEY and CDR2 SVGEGT come from the germline V gene. In DNA form, the CDR3 reads TGTGCCAGCAGTTACTGGGCGGGGCGGGGTAATGAGCAGTTCTTC. It codes for CASSYWAGRGNEQFF.

The chain employs TRBV6-2 or TRBV6-3 and TRBJ2-5; 15 bases are a match to TRBD2. In germline, CDR1 is MNHEY, CDR2 SVGEGT. The J segment lost 5 bases and the V segment lost 1 base, leaving 5 bases of the junction unmatched. There are 17 residues in the CDR3. The CDR3 loop is CASSYWTSGGAGETQYF. CDR3 bases: TGTGCCAGCAGTTACTGGACTAGCGGGGGGGCAGGGGAGACCCAGTACTTC.

The genes are TRBV5-6 and TRBJ1-4, with 7 bases identical to TRBD1. Trimming at V came to 8 bases and at J to 3 bases, leaving 13 bases not matched to a gene. The CDR3 totals 16 residues. CDR1 and CDR2 from the germline V gene are SGHDT and YYEEEE. The CDR3 bases are TGTGCCAGTCTGAGGACAGGAGAGGCGGCTAATGAAAAACTGTTTTTT. It specifies CASLRTGEAANEKLFF.

CDR3 loop: CASSLGTSGRRGGELFF. Written as DNA, the CDR3 is TGTGCCAGCAGCTTAGGGACTAGCGGGAGGAGGGGCGGGGAGCTGTTTTTT. The chain uses TRBV7-2 and TRBJ2-2; TRBD2 matches at 14 bases. V lost 1 base, J lost 7 bases, and 5 bases stayed unmatched. There are 17 residues in the CDR3. Germline V gives CDR1 SGHTA, CDR2 FQGNSA.